This T cell receptor (beta chain) was recovered during a study of blood T cell repertoires in COVID-19. The wider study: Acute and convalescent COVID-19 specimens originated in the United States, Italy and Spain. Nucleic acid was either cDNA or gDNA, and it came from T cells, B-cell-depleted T cells, or PBMCs.

Original data processing: Amplified reference gene primers provided the basis for estimating nucleated cell counts. TCRdb's table, derived via immunoSEQ multiplex PCR, lists solely in-frame clones and lacks some. V, J and clone size are those of that table, while D and trimming were read from the DNA. There are 200,000 to 300,000 clones in the sample; roughly 82% occur only once, and approximately 4.5% lies in the top ten. Sequencing used peripheral blood. This clonotype was sampled from a woman aged 70-85 years with acute or convalescent COVID-19.

CDR3 DNA sequence: TGTGCCAGCTCAACAGACAGGAGGAGCGAGCAGTACTTC. Residues: CASSTDRRSEQYF. The chain is built from TRBV18 and TRBJ2-7; TRBD1 is a possible D gene (6 bases). CDR1 and CDR2 (germline): KGHSH, LQKENI. CDR3 size: 13 residues. The ends were cut back, 5 bases at V and 6 bases at J, with 14 bases in the middle.